Sequencing of this T cell receptor (beta chain) was carried out in a study of low-dose radiotherapy and immunotherapy resistance in tumors. Study-level information: A total of 6.5 Gy was given to Cohort 1 as 0.5 Gy per fraction every 2 weeks. At a dose of 200 mg/m2, intravenous cyclophosphamide was given every two weeks, one day before radiation and immunotherapy.

The CDR3 loop spans 15 amino acids. Trimming left V 6 bases short and J 3 bases short, with 18 bases between. Germline assignment: CDR1 MNHNY and CDR2 SVGAGI (reference sequence). Advanced solid tumors without tumor-infiltrating lymphocytes were required for inclusion. TRAV- and TRBV-specific primers primed first-strand cDNA, covering alpha and beta chains. Amplification, which lasted roughly 20 PCR cycles, used a constant-region primer and V-primer adapter to amplify TCRs. MiXCR, applied by TCRdb to the reads, yields one record per CDR3 protein. Here the sample spans fewer than 8,500 distinct CDR3 sequences, about 67% being singletons.

The rearrangement uses TRBV6-6 and TRBJ2-7, with D perhaps being TRBD1 or TRBD2 (7 bases each). The clonotype comes from a human donor with advanced metastatic prostate, ovarian, gallbladder or colorectal cancer (not recorded which). This table probably holds off-target reads from a library built for another chain. CDR3 sequence reads: CASSERDSRNYEQYF. The CDR3 nucleotides read TGTGCCAGCAGCGAGCGGGACAGCCGGAACTACGAGCAGTACTTC.